This paragraph covers one TCR beta chain sequence. Its antigen target is currently unknown. The record has no base qualities; no much larger clone is one base away. Collaborating institutions collected whole blood in K2EDTA tubes following their own protocols. For TCRbeta analysis, collaborators shipped samples as frozen whole blood, isolated PBMCs, or DNA extracted from either of those sample types. The sample belongs to a study of blood T cell repertoires in COVID-19 (dated by TCRdb to about 2020). Describing the broader study: The collaborator samples originated in the United States, Italy and Spain and spanned the acute and convalescent phases of COVID-19. A freely available public database, intended as a resource for researchers studying the immune response to SARS-CoV-2, is where the repertoires were released. The prospective study material was composed of cDNA or gDNA derived from T cells, B-cell-depleted T cells, or PBMCs. Where available, HLA class I and class II types were taken from metadata supplied by the sample provider and were not determined by assay-based typing. Subjects who had been exposed to COVID-19, were actively infected with it, or had recovered from it provided the deeply sampled blood TCRbeta repertoires that made up the dataset. Sample metadata almost always included a de-identified subject ID, COVID-19 status, age in years and sex. Samples came from the ongoing ImmuneRACE study (first 160 participants) plus 1,254 subjects from 6 global collaborators.

The investigation overall reported the following: Clinical and demographic metadata were provided uncurated, with the amount varying by source and participant.

CDR1 is given as SGHAT and CDR2 as FQNNGV, both from the germline V gene. The junction shows trimming of 1 base on V and 7 bases on J, plus 5 bases between the germline ends. Including cysteine and phenylalanine, the CDR3 has 11 amino acids. The kept DNA is CDR3 alone, 33 bases in frame from the first base. TCRbeta CDR3 regions were amplified from genomic DNA by means of the immunoSEQ Assay, a bias-controlled multiplex PCR. From the authors' description of their analysis: The number of nucleated cells in each sample was estimated by amplification of reference gene primers within the assay. To quantify the absolute abundance of each unique TCRbeta CDR3 rearrangement, sequence reads were collapsed and filtered. For each sample, productive Simpson clonality was calculated as the square root of Simpson's diversity index across productive rearrangements. TCRdb retrieved this table from immuneACCESS and kept in-frame rearrangements only. Not all clones are present; in checked studies, unresolved V genes account for under half, and no reason is known for the remainder. From that table come the V and J calls and clone size; the DNA was used to work out D and trimming. The sample table contains approximately 180,000 clones; only one count was recorded for 82% of them. The ten largest clones take up over 7.5% of the sample.

Sequences were obtained from peripheral blood. This TCR was recovered from an older woman with acute or convalescent COVID-19. In this chain, TRBV11-2 is recombined with TRBJ2-7, with no confident D gene call. This receptor carries the CDR3 CASSLVTEQYF. The DNA reads TGTGCCAGCAGCTTAGTAACTGAGCAGTACTTC. Full variable domain (CDR3 extended with the reference TRBV11-2 and TRBJ2-7 proteins): EAGVAQSPRYKIIEKRQSVAFWCNPISGHATLYWYQQILGQGPKLLIQFQNNGVVDDSQLPKDRFSAERLKGVDSTLKIQPAKLEDSAVYLCASSLVTEQYFGPGTRLTVT.